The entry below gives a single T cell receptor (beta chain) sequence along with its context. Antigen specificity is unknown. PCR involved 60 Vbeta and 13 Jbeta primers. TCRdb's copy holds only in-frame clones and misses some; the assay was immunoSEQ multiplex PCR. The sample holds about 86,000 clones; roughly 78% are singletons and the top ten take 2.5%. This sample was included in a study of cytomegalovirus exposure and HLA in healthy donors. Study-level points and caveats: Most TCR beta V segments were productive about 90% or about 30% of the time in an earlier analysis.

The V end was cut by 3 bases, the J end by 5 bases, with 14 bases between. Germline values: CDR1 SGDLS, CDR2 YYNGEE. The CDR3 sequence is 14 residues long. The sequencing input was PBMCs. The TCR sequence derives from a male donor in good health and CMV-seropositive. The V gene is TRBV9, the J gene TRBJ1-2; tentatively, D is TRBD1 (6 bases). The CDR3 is CASSGGQGLYGYTF. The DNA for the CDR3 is TGTGCCAGCAGCGGGGGGCAGGGCCTATATGGCTACACCTTC.